This section outlines one T cell receptor (beta chain) sequence together with its context. Its recognized antigen is unknown. The sample holds no much larger clone one base away, and base qualities are not on file. The data belong to a study of blood T cell repertoires in COVID-19 (dated by TCRdb to the early 2020s). Background for the entire study: Samples covering the acute and convalescent phases of COVID-19 were provided by collaborators in the United States, Italy and Spain. The material from the prospective study consisted of cDNA or gDNA derived from T cells, B-cell-depleted T cells, or PBMCs. The dataset comprised deeply sampled blood TCRbeta repertoires from subjects exposed to, actively infected with, or recovered from COVID-19. The repertoires were released in a freely available public database intended as a resource for research on the immune response to SARS-CoV-2. The samples were drawn from two sources: the first 160 participants of the ongoing ImmuneRACE study, and 950 to 1,500 subjects contributed by 6 global collaborators. Sample metadata almost always included a de-identified subject ID, COVID-19 status, age in years and sex. Where available, HLA class I and class II types were obtained from metadata supplied by the sample provider rather than from assay-based typing.

Broader findings and caveats from the paper: The amount of clinical and demographic metadata varied by source and participant and was provided uncurated.

At the junction V is shortened by 3 bases and J by 0 bases, with 13 bases in between. From the cysteine up to the phenylalanine, the CDR3 has a length of 17 residues. Left in the record is the CDR3 DNA by itself, 51 bases read in frame from the first base. CDR1 and CDR2, per the germline V gene, are SGDLS and YYNGEE. Each collaborating institution followed its own protocols to collect whole blood in K2EDTA tubes. For TCRbeta analysis, collaborators shipped samples as frozen whole blood, isolated PBMCs, or DNA extracted from either of those sample types. The immunoSEQ Assay, a bias-controlled multiplex PCR, was used to amplify TCRbeta CDR3 regions from genomic DNA. The original methods were these. Within the assay, amplification of reference gene primers was used to estimate how many nucleated cells each sample contained. Sequence reads were collapsed and filtered to measure the absolute abundance of every unique TCRbeta CDR3 rearrangement. For each sample, productive Simpson clonality was calculated by taking the square root of Simpson's diversity index across productive rearrangements. In its TCRdb copy, this immuneACCESS table keeps in-frame sequences only and misses some clones. Where compared with another copy, unresolved V genes explain less than half of these, and the others have no known cause. V and J calls and clone size are those listed in that table; D and trimming were worked out from the DNA. Recorded for this sample are some 220,000 clones; 80% of them occurred a single time. Roughly 13% of the sample is in the top ten clones.

This receptor was taken from a human donor in a cohort sampled during active COVID-19. The sequenced sample consisted of peripheral blood. The chain is assembled from TRBV9 and TRBJ2-6; no D gene can be assigned with confidence. The CDR3 region reads CASSGRLLSSGANVLTF. The sequenced DNA: TGTGCCAGCAGCGGGCGACTCCTTAGCTCTGGGGCCAACGTCCTGACTTTC.